This TCR beta chain derives from a study of CD8 T cells in Susac syndrome. CDR3 length: 16 residues. V lost 6 bases, J lost 0 bases, and 17 bases lay in between. Germline V CDR1 and CDR2: MNHEY, SMNVEV (reference sequence). The multiple sclerosis control cohort comprised treatment-naive individuals presenting with stable or active relapsing-remitting disease. The RNA, 0.5 to 1 ug, was put through reverse transcription using random hexamers. The TCR beta CDR3 was amplified by immunoSEQ multiplex PCR across 54 Vbeta, 13 Jbeta. TCRdb ran MiXCR on the immunoSEQ multiplex PCR reads and lists one entry per CDR3 protein. The repertoire has 150,000 to 160,000 distinct CDR3 sequences, around 95% of them found once; the top ten carry roughly 0.16%.

This TCR came from a human donor with multiple sclerosis. V gene TRBV27 combines with J gene TRBJ1-1; D might be TRBD1 (6 bases). Material for sequencing was CD8+ T cells from PBMCs. CDR3 sequence reads: CASSLRQAELNTEAFF. The CDR3 DNA follows: TGTGCCAGCAGCCTTCGACAGGCCGAACTGAACACTGAAGCTTTCTTT.